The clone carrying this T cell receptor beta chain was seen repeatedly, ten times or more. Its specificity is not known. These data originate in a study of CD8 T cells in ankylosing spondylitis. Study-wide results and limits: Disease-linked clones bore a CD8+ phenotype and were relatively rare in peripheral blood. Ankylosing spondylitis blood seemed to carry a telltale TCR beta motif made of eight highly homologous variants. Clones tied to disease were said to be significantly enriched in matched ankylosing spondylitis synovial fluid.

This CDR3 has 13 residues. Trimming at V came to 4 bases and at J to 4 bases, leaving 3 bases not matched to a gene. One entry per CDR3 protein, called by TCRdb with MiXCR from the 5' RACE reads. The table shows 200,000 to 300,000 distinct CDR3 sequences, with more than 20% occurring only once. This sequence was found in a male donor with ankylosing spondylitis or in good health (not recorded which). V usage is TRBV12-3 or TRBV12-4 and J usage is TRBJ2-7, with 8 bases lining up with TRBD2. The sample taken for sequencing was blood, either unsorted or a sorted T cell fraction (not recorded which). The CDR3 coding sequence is TGTGCCAGCAGTTATAAGCGGGGGTACGAGCAGTACTTC. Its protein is CASSYKRGYEQYF.